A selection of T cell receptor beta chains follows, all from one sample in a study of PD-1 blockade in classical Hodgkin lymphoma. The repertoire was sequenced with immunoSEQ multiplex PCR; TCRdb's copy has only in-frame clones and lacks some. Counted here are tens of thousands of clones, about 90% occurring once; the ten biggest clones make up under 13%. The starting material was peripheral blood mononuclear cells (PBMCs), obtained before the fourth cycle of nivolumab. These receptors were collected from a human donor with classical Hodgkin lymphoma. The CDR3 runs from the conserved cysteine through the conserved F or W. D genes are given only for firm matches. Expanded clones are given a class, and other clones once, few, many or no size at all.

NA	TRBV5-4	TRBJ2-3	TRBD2	CASSLWTSGGTDTQYF	TGTGCCAGCAGCTTATGGACTAGCGGGGGTACAGATACGCAGTATTTT
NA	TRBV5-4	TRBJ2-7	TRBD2	CASSLDGGGLYEQYF	TGTGCCAGCAGCTTGGACGGGGGGGGTTTATACGAGCAGTACTTC
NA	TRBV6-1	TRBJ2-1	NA	CASSGAGSRNEQFF	TGTGCCAGCAGTGGCGCAGGGAGCAGGAATGAGCAGTTCTTC
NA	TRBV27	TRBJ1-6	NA	CASSSRGTWISPLHF	TGTGCCAGCAGTTCCCGCGGGACCTGGATTTCACCCCTCCACTTT
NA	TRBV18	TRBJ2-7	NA	CASSPGGGWEQYF	TGTGCCAGCTCACCAGGTGGGGGTTGGGAGCAGTACTTC
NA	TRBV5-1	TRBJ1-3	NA	CASREATHSGNTIYF	TGCGCCAGCAGGGAGGCTACGCACTCTGGAAACACCATATATTTT
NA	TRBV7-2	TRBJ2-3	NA	CASSPQGSTDTQYF	TGTGCCAGCAGCCCTCAGGGGAGCACAGATACGCAGTATTTT
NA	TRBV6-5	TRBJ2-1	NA	CASSYEGFSYNEQFF	TGTGCCAGCAGTTACGAGGGGTTCTCCTACAATGAGCAGTTCTTC
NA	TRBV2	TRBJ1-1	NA	CASSVGQNTEAFF	TGTGCCAGCAGCGTGGGACAAAACACTGAAGCTTTCTTT
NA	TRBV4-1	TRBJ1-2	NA	CASSQGGPYGYTF	TGCGCCAGCAGCCAAGGAGGTCCATATGGCTACACCTTC
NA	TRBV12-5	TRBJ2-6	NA	CASGLVLGQSPGANVLTF	TGTGCTAGTGGTTTGGTACTAGGGCAGTCCCCTGGGGCCAACGTCCTGACTTTC
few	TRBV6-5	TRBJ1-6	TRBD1	CASSWTGQMESPLHF	TGTGCCAGCAGTTGGACGGGACAGATGGAGTCACCCCTCCACTTT
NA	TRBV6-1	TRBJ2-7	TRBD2	CASSGASGAYEQYF	TGTGCCAGCTCCGGAGCTAGCGGGGCCTACGAGCAGTACTTC
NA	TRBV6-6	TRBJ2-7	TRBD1	CASSSTTGVEQYF	TGTGCCAGCAGTTCTACAACAGGGGTTGAGCAGTACTTC
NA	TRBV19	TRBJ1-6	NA	CASSSGRASGSPLHF	TGTGCCAGTAGCTCGGGAAGGGCATCGGGGTCACCCCTCCACTTT
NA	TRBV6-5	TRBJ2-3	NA	CASTHRVTSTDTQYF	TGTGCCAGCACCCACCGGGTTACGAGCACAGATACGCAGTATTTT
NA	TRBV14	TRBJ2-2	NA	CASSQAGNTGELFF	TGTGCCAGCAGCCAAGCGGGGAACACCGGGGAGCTGTTTTTT
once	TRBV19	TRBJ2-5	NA	CASSPNTRQGGKTQYF	TGTGCCAGTAGCCCTAATACCCGACAGGGAGGGAAGACCCAGTACTTC
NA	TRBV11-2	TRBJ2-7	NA	CASSLKRGFGLPYEQYF	TGTGCCAGCAGCTTAAAGAGGGGTTTTGGTCTTCCGTACGAGCAGTACTTC
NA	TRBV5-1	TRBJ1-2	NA	CASSGTIYGYTF	TGCGCCAGCAGCGGAACGATATATGGCTACACCTTC
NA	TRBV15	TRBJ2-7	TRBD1	CATSRDQPGQGWEQYF	TGTGCCACCAGCAGAGATCAGCCGGGACAGGGTTGGGAGCAGTACTTC
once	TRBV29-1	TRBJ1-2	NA	CSVARDLNYGYTF	TGCAGCGTAGCCCGGGACTTAAACTATGGCTACACCTTC
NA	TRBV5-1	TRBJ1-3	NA	CASSLGDSISGNTIYF	TGCGCCAGCAGCCTTGGAGACTCTATCTCTGGAAACACCATATATTTT
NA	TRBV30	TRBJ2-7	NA	CAWDRTAYEQYF	TGTGCCTGGGACAGGACGGCCTACGAGCAGTACTTC
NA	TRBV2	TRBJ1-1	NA	CASSDLVGSVEAFF	TGTGCCAGCAGTGATTTGGTGGGAAGTGTTGAAGCTTTCTTT
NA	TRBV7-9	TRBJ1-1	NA	CASSLAAAQSPLNTEAFF	TGTGCCAGCAGCTTAGCAGCGGCACAGTCACCCTTGAACACTGAAGCTTTCTTT
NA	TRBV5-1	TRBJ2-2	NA	CASSLQGNTGELFF	TGCGCCAGCAGCTTACAGGGGAACACCGGGGAGCTGTTTTTT
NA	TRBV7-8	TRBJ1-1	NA	CASSAQGDTEAFF	TGTGCCAGCAGTGCCCAGGGCGACACTGAAGCTTTCTTT
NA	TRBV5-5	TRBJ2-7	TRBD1	CASSLYGTDTYEQYF	TGTGCCAGCAGCTTGTATGGGACAGACACCTACGAGCAGTACTTC
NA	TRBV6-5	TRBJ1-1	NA	CASSTTGTTEAFF	TGTGCCAGCAGTACAACAGGGACCACTGAAGCTTTCTTT
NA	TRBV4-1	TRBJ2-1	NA	CASSQDRGQENDNEQFF	TGCGCCAGCAGCCAAGATCGAGGGCAGGAGAATGACAATGAGCAGTTCTTC
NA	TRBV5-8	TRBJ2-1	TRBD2	CASSFGGEQFF	TGTGCCAGCAGCTTCGGGGGGGAGCAGTTCTTC
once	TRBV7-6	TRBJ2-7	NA	CASSSGGIYEQYF	TGTGCCAGCAGCTCTGGAGGGATCTACGAGCAGTACTTC
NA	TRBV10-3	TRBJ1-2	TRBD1	CAISRDRDSPNYGYTF	TGTGCCATCAGTCGGGACAGGGATTCACCTAACTATGGCTACACCTTC
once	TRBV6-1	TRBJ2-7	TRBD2	CASSEFVWGGYEQYF	TGTGCCAGCAGTGAATTTGTGTGGGGGGGCTACGAGCAGTACTTC
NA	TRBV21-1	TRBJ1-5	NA	CASSKGGGGTGSHQPQHF	TGTGCCAGCAGCAAAGGAGGGGGGGGCACAGGGTCACATCAGCCCCAGCATTTT
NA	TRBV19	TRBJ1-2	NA	CASREGVRANYGYTF	TGTGCCAGTAGGGAAGGAGTACGTGCTAACTATGGCTACACCTTC
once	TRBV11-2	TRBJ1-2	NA	CASSYGEGGNGYTF	TGTGCCAGCAGTTACGGCGAGGGCGGAAATGGCTACACCTTC
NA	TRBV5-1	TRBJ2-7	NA	CASSSPGLLGGEQYF	TGCGCCAGCAGCTCGCCAGGCCTCCTAGGAGGCGAGCAGTACTTC
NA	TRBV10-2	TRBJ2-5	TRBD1	CASSQGQGARETQYF	TGCGCCAGCAGTCAGGGCCAGGGGGCGAGGGAGACCCAGTACTTC
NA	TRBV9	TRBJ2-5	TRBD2	CASSVDSRAGGPWKTQYF	TGTGCCAGCAGCGTAGATTCGAGAGCGGGGGGGCCTTGGAAGACCCAGTACTTC
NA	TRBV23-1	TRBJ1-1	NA	CASSQSSENTEAFF	TGCGCCAGCAGTCAATCGTCGGAGAACACTGAAGCTTTCTTT
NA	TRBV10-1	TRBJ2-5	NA	CASSRDTGETQYF	TGCGCCAGCAGCCGGGACACAGGGGAGACCCAGTACTTC
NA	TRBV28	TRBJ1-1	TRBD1	CASSSTGVDTEAFF	TGTGCCAGCAGCAGCACAGGGGTTGACACTGAAGCTTTCTTT
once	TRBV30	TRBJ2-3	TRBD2	CARGRETTDTQYF	TGTGCCCGAGGGCGGGAGACCACAGATACGCAGTATTTT
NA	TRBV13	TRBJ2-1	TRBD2	CASSSGLNEQFF	TGTGCCAGCAGCTCGGGACTAAATGAGCAGTTCTTC
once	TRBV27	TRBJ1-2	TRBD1	CASSQTGDRANYGYTF	TGTGCCAGCAGCCAGACAGGGGATAGGGCTAACTATGGCTACACCTTC
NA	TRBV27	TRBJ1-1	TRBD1	CASSLRQGAGNTEAFF	TGTGCCAGCAGTTTGCGACAGGGGGCGGGAAACACTGAAGCTTTCTTT
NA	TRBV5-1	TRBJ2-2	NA	CASSGEDIQFTNTGELFF	TGCGCCAGCAGCGGGGAGGACATCCAATTTACGAACACCGGGGAGCTGTTTTTT
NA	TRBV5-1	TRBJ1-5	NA	CASSFGGATNQPQHF	TGCGCCAGCAGCTTTGGAGGGGCTACCAATCAGCCCCAGCATTTT
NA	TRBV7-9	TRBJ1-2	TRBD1	CASSLQGFNYGYTF	TGTGCCAGCAGCCTACAGGGGTTTAACTATGGCTACACCTTC
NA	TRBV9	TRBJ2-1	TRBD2	CASSYGLAANEQFF	TGTGCCAGCAGCTATGGACTAGCGGCAAATGAGCAGTTCTTC
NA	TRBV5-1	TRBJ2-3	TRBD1	CASSEWDRAPDTQYF	TGCGCCAGCAGCGAATGGGACAGGGCTCCAGATACGCAGTATTTT
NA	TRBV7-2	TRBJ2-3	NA	CASSLDSVVDTQYF	TGTGCCAGCAGCTTAGACTCGGTGGTGGATACGCAGTATTTT
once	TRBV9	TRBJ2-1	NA	CASSPPRGAFSEQFF	TGTGCCAGCAGCCCTCCCCGGGGGGCCTTTAGTGAGCAGTTCTTC
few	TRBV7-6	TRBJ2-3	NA	CASSLDSDTQYF	TGTGCCAGCAGCTTAGATTCAGATACGCAGTATTTT
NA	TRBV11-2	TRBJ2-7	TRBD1	CASSPDRAYEQYF	TGTGCCAGCAGCCCGGACAGGGCCTACGAGCAGTACTTC
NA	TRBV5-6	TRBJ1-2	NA	CASSRADGYTF	TGTGCCAGCAGCCGAGCCGACGGCTACACCTTC
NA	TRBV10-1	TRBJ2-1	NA	CASSAPTYNEQFF	TGCGCCAGCAGCGCTCCTACCTACAATGAGCAGTTCTTC